These T cell receptor beta chains were read from a single sample in a study of blood T cell repertoires in COVID-19. Only in-frame clones appear in the TCRdb table, and some are missing; sequencing was by immunoSEQ multiplex PCR. This sample yields about 370,000 clones, of which more than 80% are seen a single time; about 2.9% belongs to the top ten. Specimen: peripheral blood. These receptor sequences come from a woman aged 25 to 45 with COVID-19, enrolled during active disease. Both conserved end residues are part of each CDR3. D genes are given only for firm matches. Clone size is shown for a subset of rows, as once, few, many or a class of expanded clone.

CASSYAGDNTGELFF,TGTGCCAGCAGTTACGCAGGGGATAACACCGGGGAGCTGTTTTTT,TRBJ2-2,few,TRBV6-2/TRBV6-3,NA,15
CASSPSSGTVFSGNTIYF,TGTGCCAGCAGTCCATCTTCCGGGACTGTCTTCTCTGGAAACACCATATATTTT,TRBJ1-3,NA,TRBV6-2/TRBV6-3,NA,18
CASSLEEPGYGYTF,TGTGCCAGCAGCTTAGAAGAACCGGGGTATGGCTACACCTTC,TRBJ1-2,NA,TRBV7-9,NA,14
CASATGSPNYGYTF,TGTGCCAGCGCCACAGGGTCCCCTAACTATGGCTACACCTTC,TRBJ1-2,NA,TRBV2,NA,14
CASSLSVDSNYGYTF,TGTGCCAGCAGTTTATCGGTCGACAGCAACTATGGCTACACCTTC,TRBJ1-2,NA,TRBV28,NA,15
CASSLSVSRNTGELFF,TGTGCCAGCAGCTTATCGGTCTCTCGGAACACCGGGGAGCTGTTTTTT,TRBJ2-2,NA,TRBV11-2,NA,16
CASSPAGVSGSPLHF,TGTGCCAGTAGTCCAGCAGGGGTGTCGGGTTCACCCCTCCACTTT,TRBJ1-6,once,TRBV19,NA,15
CASSDSDRARGYTF,TGTGCCAGCAGTGACTCCGACAGGGCTCGCGGCTACACCTTC,TRBJ1-2,NA,TRBV6-4,TRBD1,14
CASSSVNQPQHF,TGTGCCAGCAGTTCGGTCAATCAGCCCCAGCATTTT,TRBJ1-5,NA,TRBV12-3/TRBV12-4,NA,12
CASSLFVGGVQSSYNSPLHF,TGTGCCAGCAGTTTATTCGTAGGGGGCGTTCAGAGCTCCTATAATTCACCCCTCCACTTT,TRBJ1-6,NA,TRBV28,TRBD1,20
CAIKQRSNEKLFF,TGTGCCATCAAACAGCGGAGTAATGAAAAACTGTTTTTT,TRBJ1-4,NA,TRBV24-1,NA,13
CASSPGQGITDTQYF,TGTGCCAGTTCCCCCGGACAGGGTATCACAGATACGCAGTATTTT,TRBJ2-3,NA,TRBV19,TRBD1,15
CATSPRGGFYEQYF,TGTGCCACCAGCCCCCGAGGGGGCTTTTACGAGCAGTACTTC,TRBJ2-7,NA,TRBV15,TRBD1,14
CATFTGEGLNEQFF,TGTGCCACCTTTACGGGGGAGGGCCTGAATGAGCAGTTCTTC,TRBJ2-1,NA,TRBV7-9,TRBD2,14
CASRSLLLGSTGELFF,TGTGCCAGCCGCTCCCTTCTTCTAGGGAGTACCGGGGAGCTGTTTTTT,TRBJ2-2,NA,TRBV7-8,NA,16
CASSIGGGGSPLHF,TGTGCCAGTAGTATAGGAGGGGGCGGGTCACCCCTCCACTTT,TRBJ1-6,NA,TRBV19,TRBD1,14
CASSPGQEYNSPLHF,TGTGCCAGCAGCCCCGGACAGGAGTATAATTCACCCCTCCACTTT,TRBJ1-6,NA,TRBV7-2,TRBD1,15
CATRTGTGGADTQYF,TGTGCCACCCGAACCGGGACAGGGGGTGCAGATACGCAGTATTTT,TRBJ2-3,NA,TRBV6-5,TRBD1,15
CSASISAVSTDTQYF,TGCAGTGCTAGTATCTCCGCGGTCAGCACAGATACGCAGTATTTT,TRBJ2-3,few,TRBV20-1,NA,15
CATHRGQGWNNEQFF,TGTGCCACTCATCGGGGACAGGGGTGGAACAATGAGCAGTTCTTC,TRBJ2-1,NA,TRBV19,TRBD1,15
CASSRGDRENIYGYTF,TGTGCCAGCTCACGTGGGGACAGGGAAAACATCTATGGCTACACCTTC,TRBJ1-2,NA,TRBV18,TRBD1,16
CASSQGTGDQPQHF,TGTGCCAGCAGCCAAGGGACGGGGGATCAGCCCCAGCATTTT,TRBJ1-5,NA,TRBV3-1/TRBV3-2,NA,14
CATSRDGGGALETQYF,TGTGCCACCAGCAGAGATGGCGGGGGCGCGCTGGAGACCCAGTACTTC,TRBJ2-5,once,TRBV15,NA,16
CASRVSGGVNTGELFF,TGTGCCAGCAGGGTTAGCGGGGGGGTTAACACCGGGGAGCTGTTTTTT,TRBJ2-2,NA,TRBV27,TRBD2,16
CASSLGQGARETQYF,TGTGCCAGCAGCTTGGGACAGGGGGCGCGGGAGACCCAGTACTTC,TRBJ2-5,NA,TRBV5-4,TRBD1,15
CAWSAGLNTEAFF,TGTGCCTGGAGTGCGGGATTGAACACTGAAGCTTTCTTT,TRBJ1-1,NA,TRBV30,NA,13
CASSELPGGAGGLFF,TGTGCCAGCAGCGAGCTCCCAGGGGGCGCCGGGGGGCTGTTTTTT,TRBJ2-2,NA,TRBV9,TRBD1,15
CASRQGRNQPQHF,TGTGCCAGTAGACAAGGGAGGAATCAGCCCCAGCATTTT,TRBJ1-5,NA,TRBV19,NA,13
CASSAETAEQYF,TGTGCCAGCAGCGCAGAAACAGCCGAGCAGTACTTC,TRBJ2-7,NA,TRBV9,NA,12
CASSAWETEAFF,TGTGCCAGCTCAGCCTGGGAGACTGAAGCTTTCTTT,TRBJ1-1,NA,TRBV18,NA,12
CASSLGQGALAFYGYTF,TGTGCCAGCAGCTTAGGCCAGGGGGCCCTCGCCTTCTATGGCTACACCTTC,TRBJ1-2,NA,TRBV11-3,TRBD1,17